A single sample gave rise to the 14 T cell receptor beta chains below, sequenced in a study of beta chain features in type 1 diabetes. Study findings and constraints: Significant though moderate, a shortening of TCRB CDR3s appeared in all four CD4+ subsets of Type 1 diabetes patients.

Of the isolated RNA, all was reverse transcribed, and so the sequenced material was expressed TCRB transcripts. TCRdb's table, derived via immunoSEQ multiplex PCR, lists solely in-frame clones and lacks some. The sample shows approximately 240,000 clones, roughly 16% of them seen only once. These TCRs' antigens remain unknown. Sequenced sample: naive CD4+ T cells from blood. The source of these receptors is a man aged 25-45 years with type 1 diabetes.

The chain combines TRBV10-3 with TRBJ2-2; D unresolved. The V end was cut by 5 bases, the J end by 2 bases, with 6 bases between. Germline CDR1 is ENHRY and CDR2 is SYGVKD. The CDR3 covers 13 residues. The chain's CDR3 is CAISTANTGELFF. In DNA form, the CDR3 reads TGTGCCATCAGTACAGCAAACACCGGGGAGCTGTTTTTT.

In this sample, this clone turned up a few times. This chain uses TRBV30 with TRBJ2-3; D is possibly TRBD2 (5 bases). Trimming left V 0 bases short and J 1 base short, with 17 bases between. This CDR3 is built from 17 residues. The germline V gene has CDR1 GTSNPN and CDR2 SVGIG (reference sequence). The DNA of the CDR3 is TGTGCCTGGAGTGTACATCCGGGGAATGGGCGCACAGATACGCAGTATTTT. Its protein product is CAWSVHPGNGRTDTQYF.

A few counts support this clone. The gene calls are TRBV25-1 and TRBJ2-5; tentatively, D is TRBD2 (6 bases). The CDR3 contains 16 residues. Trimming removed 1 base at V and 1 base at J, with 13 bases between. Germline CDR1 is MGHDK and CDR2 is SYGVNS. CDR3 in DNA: TGTGCCAGCAGTGAATTGGTGGGAGGTGTCCAAGAGACCCAGTACTTC. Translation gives CASSELVGGVQETQYF.

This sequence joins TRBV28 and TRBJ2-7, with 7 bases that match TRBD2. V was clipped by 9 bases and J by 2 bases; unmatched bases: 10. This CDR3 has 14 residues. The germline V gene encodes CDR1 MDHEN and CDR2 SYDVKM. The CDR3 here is CASTPSGPTYEQYF. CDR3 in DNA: TGTGCCAGTACCCCTAGCGGCCCCACCTACGAGCAGTACTTC. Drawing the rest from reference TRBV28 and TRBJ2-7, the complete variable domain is DVKVTQSSRYLVKRTGEKVFLECVQDMDHENMFWYRQDPGLGLRLIYFSYDVKMKEKGDIPEGYSVSREKKERFSLILESASTNQTSMYLCASTPSGPTYEQYFGPGTRLTVT.

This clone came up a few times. CDR3 residues: CAWNSLPYNEQFF. For the CDR3, the DNA is TGTGCCTGGAACAGTCTTCCTTACAATGAGCAGTTCTTC. The V and J genes are TRBV30 and TRBJ2-1; D is undetermined. The CDR3 covers 13 residues. V gave up 4 bases and J gave up 4 bases, with 11 bases separating them. In germline, CDR1 is GTSNPN, CDR2 SVGIG (reference sequence).

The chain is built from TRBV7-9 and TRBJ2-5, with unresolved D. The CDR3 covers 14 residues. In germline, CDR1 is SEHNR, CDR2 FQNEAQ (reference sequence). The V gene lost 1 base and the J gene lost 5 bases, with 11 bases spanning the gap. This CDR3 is CASSLGSLGETQYF. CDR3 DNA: TGTGCCAGCAGCTTAGGGTCTCTAGGGGAGACCCAGTACTTC.

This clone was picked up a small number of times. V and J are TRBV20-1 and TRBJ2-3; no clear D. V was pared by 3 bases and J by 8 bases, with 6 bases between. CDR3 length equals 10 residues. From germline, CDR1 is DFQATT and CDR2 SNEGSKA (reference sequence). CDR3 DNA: TGCAGTGCTAGTCAGGTTACGCAGTATTTT. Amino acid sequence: CSASQVTQYF.

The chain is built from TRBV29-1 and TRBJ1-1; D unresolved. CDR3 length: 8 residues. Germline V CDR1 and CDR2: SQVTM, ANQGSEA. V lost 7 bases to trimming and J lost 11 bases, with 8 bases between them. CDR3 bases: TGCAGCGATGACGGGGCTTTCTTT. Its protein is CSDDGAFF.

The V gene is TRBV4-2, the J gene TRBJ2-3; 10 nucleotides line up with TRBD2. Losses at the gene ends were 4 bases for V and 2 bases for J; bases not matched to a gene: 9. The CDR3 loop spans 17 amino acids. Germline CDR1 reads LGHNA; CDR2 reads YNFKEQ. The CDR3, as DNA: TGTGCCAGCAGCCCAGGACTAGCGGTAAAATACACAGATACGCAGTATTTT. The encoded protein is CASSPGLAVKYTDTQYF.

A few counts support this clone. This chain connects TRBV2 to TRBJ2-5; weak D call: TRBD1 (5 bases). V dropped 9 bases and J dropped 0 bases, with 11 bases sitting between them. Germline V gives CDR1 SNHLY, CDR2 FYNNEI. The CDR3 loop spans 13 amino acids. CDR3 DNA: TGTGCCAGGGCCGTAGGGGACCAAGAGACCCAGTACTTC. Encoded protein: CARAVGDQETQYF. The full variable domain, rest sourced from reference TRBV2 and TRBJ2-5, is EPEVTQTPSHQVTQMGQEVILRCVPISNHLYFYWYRQILGQKVEFLVSFYNNEISEKSEIFDDQFSVERPDGSNFTLKIRSTKLEDSAMYFCARAVGDQETQYFGPGTRLLVL.

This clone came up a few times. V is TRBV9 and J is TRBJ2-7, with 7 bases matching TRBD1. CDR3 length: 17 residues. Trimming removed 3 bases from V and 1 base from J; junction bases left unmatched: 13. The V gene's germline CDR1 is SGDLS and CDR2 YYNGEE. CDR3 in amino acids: CASSASLGQIMSYEQYF. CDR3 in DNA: TGTGCCAGCAGCGCCTCGCTGGGACAGATAATGTCCTACGAGCAGTACTTC.

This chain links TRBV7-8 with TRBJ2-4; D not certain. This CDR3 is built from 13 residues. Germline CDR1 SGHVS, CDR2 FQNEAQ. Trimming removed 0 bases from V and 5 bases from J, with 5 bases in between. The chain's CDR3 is CASSLAGENIQYF. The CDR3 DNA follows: TGTGCCAGCAGCTTAGCGGGTGAAAACATTCAGTACTTC.

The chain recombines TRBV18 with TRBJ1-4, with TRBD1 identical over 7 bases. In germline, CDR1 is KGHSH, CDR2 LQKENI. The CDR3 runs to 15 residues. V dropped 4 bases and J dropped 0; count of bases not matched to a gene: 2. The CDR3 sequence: CASSLQGATNEKLFF. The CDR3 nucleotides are TGTGCCAGCTCACTGCAGGGGGCAACTAATGAAAAACTGTTTTTT.

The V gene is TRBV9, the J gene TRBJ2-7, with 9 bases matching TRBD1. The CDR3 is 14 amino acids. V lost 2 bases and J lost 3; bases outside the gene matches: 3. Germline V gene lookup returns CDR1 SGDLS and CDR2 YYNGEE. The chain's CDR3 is CASSVGQGHYEQYF. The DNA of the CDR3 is TGTGCCAGCAGCGTTGGACAGGGGCACTACGAGCAGTACTTC.